The 3 T cell receptor beta chains in this list originate from one sample, sequenced in a study of shared clonotypes between healthy human individuals. Sequencing was performed with immunoSEQ multiplex PCR; in TCRdb, only in-frame clones are kept and a portion is missing. The repertoire holds over 400,000 clones, more than 75% seen once, with approximately 12% in the top ten. The sequenced sample was PBMCs. The receptors derive from a woman in her forties in good health. Some clones in this sample may be carry-over from other donors' samples.

Only a few counts were recorded for this clone. The chain employs TRBV9 and TRBJ2-2, with TRBD2 identical over 9 bases. There are 14 residues in the CDR3. Germline CDR1 SGDLS, CDR2 YYNGEE. Germline trimming cut 0 bases from V and 9 bases from J; bases unmatched to any gene: 3. DNA for the CDR3: TGTGCCAGCAGCGTAGAGGGGACTAGCTGGGAGCTGTTTTTT. This translates into CASSVEGTSWELFF.

The J gene is TRBJ2-1, the V gene TRBV9; 12 bases align to TRBD2. Germline loops: CDR1 SGDLS, CDR2 YYNGEE. The CDR3 contains 16 residues. J lost 6 bases, V lost 3 bases, and 7 bases had no gene match. For the CDR3, the DNA is TGTGCCAGCAGCGGGCGACTAGCGGGAGCTTTCAATGAGCAGTTCTTC. Its protein is CASSGRLAGAFNEQFF.

The chain combines TRBV28 with TRBJ1-2, with D possibly TRBD1 on 5 matching bases. Between the trimmed V and J ends, which lost 7 bases and 2 bases, there was a span of 11 bases. CDR1 MDHEN and CDR2 SYDVKM come from the germline V gene. CDR3 size: 13 residues. This CDR3 reads CASIRGSNYGYTF. The CDR3 bases are TGTGCCAGCATTCGGGGCTCAAACTATGGCTACACCTTC.